The text below deals with one T cell receptor (beta chain). At least ten counts were recorded for this clone. Its antigen remains unidentified. Per-nucleotide qualities are absent, and no much larger clonotype sits a single base away. Libraries were made using PCR. The instrument given in TCRdb is Illumina HiSeq 4000. High-throughput sequencing was used to profile the TCR beta-chain CDR3 region of each patient. In the original analysis: The researchers built a classifier to tell apart papillary thyroid cancer patients with distant metastasis, based on CDR3 differences among clinicopathological groups. Repertoire diversity was assessed with the Shannon index, and tumor-blood repertoire similarity with the Morisita-Horn index. The public reads were reprocessed in TCRdb via fastp at Q25 and MiXCR, keeping in-frame beta chains. The V and J calls come from TCRdb's annotation, not from the publication. This sample is represented by about 32,000 clones; around 7.4% of them were singletons. The top ten constitute about two fifths of the sample.

The data belong to a study of metastatic and nonmetastatic thyroid tumors (dated by TCRdb to 2018 to 2021). For context, the study as a whole: The researchers compared repertoires between peripheral blood samples and tumor or nodule tissue samples from patients with malignant or benign thyroid disease.

What the work shows at the level of the full study, not this receptor alone: In both blood and tumor samples, TCR beta diversity was reported to be significantly higher in malignant tumors than in benign nodules.

No treatment had been received by any patient before thyroid surgery. The study retrospectively analysed patient clinical samples collected from about 2012 to 2018 using T-cell receptor beta sequencing. According to the germline V gene (reference sequence), CDR1 reads DFQATT and CDR2 reads SNEGSKA. The junction shows trimming of 6 bases on V and 5 bases on J, and the gene matches do not reach 11 bases of it. The CDR3 runs 15 residues from the cysteine to the phenylalanine. Only CDR3 DNA remains: 45 bases, in frame from the first base. What was sequenced was blood. The V gene is TRBV20-1 and the J gene is TRBJ2-7, with 12 junctional bases fitting TRBD1. This TCR came from a female donor with papillary thyroid cancer or a benign thyroid nodule (not recorded which). Some clones in this sample may be carry-over from other donors' samples. The nucleotide sequence reads TGCAGTGCCCCCGATCCCGGGACAGGGGGCGACGAGCAGTACTTC. Translation gives CSAPDPGTGGDEQYF.